The rows below give T cell receptor beta chains drawn from one sample of a study of identical twins. A single record per CDR3 protein comes from TCRdb applying MiXCR to the 5' RACE reads. This table holds a few hundred thousand distinct CDR3 sequences, approximately 9.6% found once. These data were also filed under a second study, of yellow fever vaccine responses in identical twins.

The sample comprised PBMCs. Receptors were obtained from a woman between 18 and 29 years old in good health. Both conserved end residues are part of each CDR3. D genes are given only for firm matches. Rows give clone size only sometimes, using once, few, many, or a class for an expanded clone.

d_call | clone_size | j_call | v_call | cdr3_aa | cdr3_nt
NA | few | TRBJ1-2 | TRBV29-1 | CSVGGFYGYTF | TGCAGCGTTGGGGGCTTCTATGGCTACACCTTC
TRBD1 | few | TRBJ1-3 | TRBV5-1 | CASRRTGHDLSGNTIYF | TGCGCCAGCAGACGGACAGGACACGACCTCTCTGGAAACACCATATATTTT
NA | few | TRBJ2-7 | TRBV18 | CASSPPLTGEQYF | TGTGCCAGCTCACCACCGTTAACAGGCGAGCAGTACTTC
TRBD2 | NA | TRBJ2-3 | TRBV3-1 | CASSHGAGVVDTQYF | TGTGCCAGCAGCCATGGCGCGGGAGTGGTAGATACGCAGTATTTT
TRBD1 | few | TRBJ2-1 | TRBV28 | CASRRPGQTYNEQFF | TGTGCCAGCAGACGACCGGGACAGACATACAATGAGCAGTTCTTC
TRBD1 | many | TRBJ2-7 | TRBV20-1 | CSARADRGSLTYEQYF | TGCAGTGCTAGAGCTGACAGGGGTTCCCTTACCTACGAGCAGTACTTC
NA | many | TRBJ2-7 | TRBV5-1 | CASSPQEGLNYEQYF | TGCGCCAGCAGCCCCCAGGAGGGGCTCAACTACGAGCAGTACTTC
NA | NA | TRBJ1-4 | TRBV7-6 | CASSLSGSEKLFF | TGTGCCAGCAGCTTAAGTGGCAGCGAAAAACTGTTTTTT
NA | many | TRBJ2-7 | TRBV3-1 | CASSQTFYEQYF | TGTGCCAGCAGCCAAACCTTCTACGAGCAGTACTTC
TRBD2 | NA | TRBJ2-5 | TRBV7-3 | CASSPTSGGTKETQYF | TGTGCCAGCAGCCCGACTAGCGGGGGGACAAAAGAGACCCAGTACTTC
NA | many | TRBJ2-3 | TRBV12-3/TRBV12-4 | CASSPNLDTQYF | TGTGCCAGCAGTCCCAATTTAGATACGCAGTATTTT
NA | few | TRBJ2-7 | TRBV9 | CASSPPNRNYEQYF | TGTGCCAGCAGCCCACCAAACAGGAACTACGAGCAGTACTTC
NA | few | TRBJ1-2 | TRBV6-5 | CASSYLDLYEGYTF | TGTGCCAGCAGTTACTTGGACTTATACGAGGGCTACACCTTC
NA | many | TRBJ2-1 | TRBV21-1 | CATPPSRNEQFF | TGTGCCACCCCCCCCTCCAGGAATGAGCAGTTCTTC
NA | few | TRBJ2-3 | TRBV4-1 | CASSRLETSTDTQYF | TGCGCCAGCAGCCGCCTCGAGACTAGCACAGATACGCAGTATTTT
TRBD2 | NA | TRBJ2-7 | TRBV5-1 | CASSLNRAGFHEQYF | TGCGCCAGCAGCCTAAACCGAGCGGGATTCCACGAGCAGTACTTC
NA | NA | TRBJ1-1 | TRBV19 | CASEGDTEAFF | TGTGCCAGTGAGGGCGACACTGAAGCTTTCTTT
NA | few | TRBJ2-7 | TRBV7-2 | CASSLGSGFGSYEQYF | TGTGCCAGCAGCTTAGGAAGCGGGTTCGGATCCTACGAGCAGTACTTC
TRBD1 | few | TRBJ1-4 | TRBV29-1 | CSVRQGKGEKLFF | TGCAGCGTCCGACAGGGAAAAGGAGAAAAACTGTTTTTT
TRBD2 | NA | TRBJ2-3 | TRBV7-9 | CASSRGTSETDTQYF | TGTGCCAGCAGCCGAGGGACTAGCGAGACAGATACGCAGTATTTT
NA | NA | TRBJ2-7 | TRBV7-9 | CASSLTGDSSYF | TGTGCCAGCAGCTTAACGGGGGACAGTTCGTACTTC
NA | NA | TRBJ2-1 | TRBV18 | CASSPLGSAYNEQFF | TGTGCCAGCTCACCACTCGGGTCAGCCTACAATGAGCAGTTCTTC
TRBD2 | few | TRBJ2-1 | TRBV20-1 | CSARDPRLAGYNEQFF | TGCAGTGCTAGAGATCCCCGACTAGCGGGATACAATGAGCAGTTCTTC
NA | NA | TRBJ1-2 | TRBV4-1 | CASSHRDTQWGGYTF | TGCGCCAGCAGCCACCGGGACACTCAATGGGGGGGCTACACCTTC
TRBD1 | NA | TRBJ1-3 | TRBV5-5 | CASSLAFGTGGSKRYSGNTIYF | TGTGCCAGCAGCTTGGCCTTTGGGACAGGGGGCTCCAAGAGATACTCTGGAAACACCATATATTTT
NA | NA | TRBJ2-2 | TRBV10-3 | CAITGTGELFF | TGTGCCATCACCGGTACCGGGGAGCTGTTTTTT
NA | NA | TRBJ2-1 | TRBV28 | CASSLGTRSYNEQFF | TGTGCCAGCAGTTTAGGGACCCGCTCCTACAATGAGCAGTTCTTC
NA | few | TRBJ2-2 | TRBV3-1 | CASSQALSGYGGELFF | TGTGCCAGCAGCCAAGCTCTAAGCGGATACGGCGGGGAGCTGTTTTTT
NA | many | TRBJ1-3 | TRBV12-3/TRBV12-4 | CASSLRSSGNTIYF | TGTGCCAGCAGTTTACGGAGCTCTGGAAACACCATATATTTT
NA | many | TRBJ1-1 | TRBV5-1 | CASSLERGPRGEAFF | TGCGCCAGCAGCTTGGAAAGGGGACCGCGAGGGGAAGCTTTCTTT
NA | NA | TRBJ2-2 | TRBV11-2 | CASSMALRVNTGELFF | TGTGCCAGCAGCATGGCCCTGCGGGTGAACACCGGGGAGCTGTTTTTT
NA | NA | TRBJ2-5 | TRBV3-1 | CASSQSAEMPQETQYF | TGTGCCAGCAGCCAGTCAGCGGAAATGCCCCAAGAGACCCAGTACTTC
NA | few | TRBJ2-3 | TRBV7-9 | CASSLGGYPTSTDTQYF | TGTGCCAGCAGCTTAGGGGGCTACCCGACTAGCACAGATACGCAGTATTTT
NA | NA | TRBJ2-2 | TRBV25-1 | CASSESPGTRTGELFF | TGTGCCAGCAGTGAATCCCCCGGGACAAGGACCGGGGAGCTGTTTTTT
TRBD1 | few | TRBJ2-7 | TRBV3-1 | CASRNTGGYEQYF | TGTGCCAGCAGAAACACAGGGGGCTACGAGCAGTACTTC
NA | few | TRBJ1-6 | TRBV10-3 | CAISVRQDENSPLHF | TGTGCCATCAGTGTCCGCCAGGACGAAAATTCACCCCTCCACTTT
NA | few | TRBJ2-7 | TRBV20-1 | CSASRLGSKSYEQYF | TGCAGTGCTAGTCGTCTCGGGAGCAAGTCCTACGAGCAGTACTTC
NA | few | TRBJ1-2 | TRBV12-3/TRBV12-4 | CASSSRADNYGYTF | TGTGCCAGCAGTAGCCGGGCAGATAACTATGGCTACACCTTC
NA | few | TRBJ1-1 | TRBV18 | CASSPPRTNTEAFF | TGTGCCAGCTCACCACCGAGAACGAACACTGAAGCTTTCTTT
NA | few | TRBJ2-7 | TRBV5-5 | CASSLQAGRAYEQYF | TGTGCCAGCAGCTTGCAAGCGGGCCGCGCCTACGAGCAGTACTTC
TRBD1 | many | TRBJ2-7 | TRBV5-1 | CASSLARDRKSPEQYF | TGCGCCAGCAGCTTGGCACGGGACAGAAAATCCCCAGAGCAGTACTTC
NA | once | TRBJ1-2 | TRBV4-3 | CASSQGGKGGDGYTF | TGCGCCAGCAGCCAAGGAGGGAAGGGCGGAGATGGCTACACCTTC
NA | few | TRBJ2-3 | TRBV12-3/TRBV12-4 | CASSQRVKDTQYF | TGTGCCAGCAGCCAACGGGTGAAGGATACGCAGTATTTT
NA | many | TRBJ2-1 | TRBV27 | CASSLIRDSYNEQFF | TGTGCCAGCAGTTTAATCCGGGATTCCTACAATGAGCAGTTCTTC
TRBD2 | NA | TRBJ2-5 | TRBV6-2/TRBV6-3 | CASSTRVWGSGSAQETQYF | TGTGCCAGCAGTACCCGGGTATGGGGTAGCGGGAGTGCACAAGAGACCCAGTACTTC
NA | many | TRBJ1-4 | TRBV4-2 | CASSPQRQFLFGEKLFF | TGTGCCAGCAGCCCCCAACGACAGTTTTTGTTTGGTGAAAAACTGTTTTTT
TRBD1 | many | TRBJ2-2 | TRBV7-9 | CASSLLRDSNTGELFF | TGTGCCAGCAGCTTACTCCGGGACAGTAACACCGGGGAGCTGTTTTTT
TRBD2 | many | TRBJ2-7 | TRBV4-3 | CASSQDRSGITYEQYF | TGCGCCAGCAGCCAAGATAGGAGCGGGATAACCTACGAGCAGTACTTC